The 25 T cell receptor beta chains given below trace back to one sample, sequenced in a study of cytomegalovirus exposure and HLA in healthy donors. PCR used 60 Vbeta primers and 13 Jbeta primers. Here immunoSEQ multiplex PCR was the method, and the copy in TCRdb shows in-frame clones only, minus some. Among about 180,000 clones listed, roughly 80% were seen once. Sequencing was done on a sample of PBMCs. The receptors derive from a girl aged 10 to 17 in good health and CMV-seropositive.

V is TRBV6-1 and J is TRBJ1-5; D remains ambiguous. The CDR3 extends over 14 amino acids. Trimming removed 8 bases from V and 0 bases from J, with 11 bases in between. The germline V gene encodes CDR1 MNHNS and CDR2 SASEGT. The CDR3 DNA sequence: TGTGCCAGCTCAGACAAGTTTAGCAATCAGCCCCAGCATTTT. It encodes CASSDKFSNQPQHF.

V is TRBV27 and J is TRBJ1-4; TRBD1 might be the D (5 bases). Germline V lookup: CDR1 MNHEY, CDR2 SMNVEV (reference sequence). Trimming removed 3 bases from V and 7 bases from J, with 15 bases in between. This CDR3 contains 15 residues. CDR3 amino acids: CASSLLAGPVEKLFF. CDR3 sequence (DNA): TGTGCCAGCAGTTTGTTAGCGGGGCCCGTTGAAAAACTGTTTTTT.

The chain recombines TRBV11-2 with TRBJ2-2; 7 bases fit TRBD1. The CDR3 loop spans 16 amino acids. Germline loops: CDR1 SGHAT, CDR2 FQNNGV. Trimming cost V 5 bases and J 4 bases; bases outside gene matches: 10. CDR3 region: CASSVKTGQGTGELFF. The DNA of the CDR3 is TGTGCCAGCAGCGTCAAGACAGGGCAGGGCACCGGGGAGCTGTTTTTT. The variable domain in full, with the rest retrieved from reference TRBV11-2 and TRBJ2-2, is EAGVAQSPRYKIIEKRQSVAFWCNPISGHATLYWYQQILGQGPKLLIQFQNNGVVDDSQLPKDRFSAERLKGVDSTLKIQPAKLEDSAVYLCASSVKTGQGTGELFFGEGSRLTVL.

The chain is built from TRBV5-1 and TRBJ2-7; 9 bases fit TRBD1. TRBJ2-1 matches the DNA end more closely, so the J call is doubtful. CDR3 length: 15 residues. Germline V lookup: CDR1 SGHRS, CDR2 YFSETQ. For the CDR3, the DNA is TGCGCCAGCAGCTCCGGACAGGGGTCTTACAATGAGCAGTTCTTC. Residues: CASSSGQGSYNEQFF.

The chain is built from TRBV25-1 and TRBJ1-2; D is possibly TRBD1 (5 bases). This CDR3 is built from 16 residues. Trimming took off 3 bases at V and 6 bases at J, with 20 bases between the two ends. From germline, CDR1 is MGHDK and CDR2 SYGVNS. CDR3 loop: CASSDYNGGDGHGYTF. The CDR3 nucleotides read TGTGCCAGCAGTGACTATAACGGGGGAGATGGACATGGCTACACCTTC.

The J gene is TRBJ2-2, the V gene TRBV29-1; the match to TRBD1 covers 7 bases. The germline gives CDR1 SQVTM, CDR2 ANQGSEA. The CDR3 loop spans 18 amino acids. V trimming: 0 bases; J trimming: 2 bases; junction bases outside the gene matches: 12. DNA for the CDR3: TGCAGCGTTGAAGATCCAGGAGACAGGGACCTTAACACCGGGGAGCTGTTTTTT. This encodes CSVEDPGDRDLNTGELFF.

The V call is TRBV5-6, the J call TRBJ2-5, with TRBD2 identical over 13 bases. This CDR3 spans 16 amino acids. V shed 4 bases and J 3 bases; nucleotides not matched to a gene: 6. The germline gives CDR1 SGHDT, CDR2 YYEEEE. The DNA of the CDR3 is TGTGCCAGCAGCCCGACTAGCGGGAGGCTAGAAGAGACCCAGTACTTC. This encodes CASSPTSGRLEETQYF. Full variable domain (missing parts from reference TRBV5-6 and TRBJ2-5): DAGVTQSPTHLIKTRGQQVTLRCSPKSGHDTVSWYQQALGQGPQFIFQYYEEEERQRGNFPDRFSGHQFPNYSSELNVNALLLGDSALYLCASSPTSGRLEETQYFGPGTRLLVL.

The chain couples TRBV4-1 to TRBJ1-3; no reliable D call. Per the germline V gene, CDR1 is MGHRA and CDR2 is YSYEKL. Trimming pared 1 base from V and 2 bases from J, leaving 15 bases between. The CDR3 totals 17 residues. CDR3 DNA sequence: TGCGCCAGCAGCCAAGGTCGGGGAGGGCCGGCTGGAAACACCATATATTTT. Residues: CASSQGRGGPAGNTIYF.

This chain uses TRBV12-5 with TRBJ2-1, with 8 bases lining up with TRBD2. The CDR3 has 23 residues. The J segment lost 1 base and the V segment lost 0 bases, leaving 23 bases of the junction unmatched. Germline V gives CDR1 LGHNT, CDR2 FRNRAP. CDR3 in DNA: TGTGCTAGTGGTTTGGTCCGAGGGGGGTTAGTCCGGCCGGGAGGGCAATCCTACAATGAGCAGTTCTTC. The encoded protein is CASGLVRGGLVRPGGQSYNEQFF.

The genes are TRBV27 and TRBJ2-1; 8 nucleotides agree with TRBD1. The CDR3 extends over 14 amino acids. Germline-derived CDR1 and CDR2 are MNHEY and SMNVEV (reference sequence). V lost 3 bases to trimming and J lost 6 bases; unmatched junction nucleotides: 4. The DNA for the CDR3 is TGTGCCAGCAGTTTCCCGGGACAGGTCAATGAGCAGTTCTTC. Translating it yields CASSFPGQVNEQFF.

J is TRBJ2-3 and V is TRBV7-2; TRBD2 matches at 11 bases. V lost 0 bases to trimming and J lost 6 bases; unmatched junction nucleotides: 2. Germline CDR1 reads SGHTA; CDR2 reads FQGNSA. The CDR3 runs 15 residues. The CDR3 is CASSLALAGADTQYF. The DNA for the CDR3 is TGTGCCAGCAGCTTAGCACTAGCGGGAGCCGATACGCAGTATTTT.

This chain links TRBV14 with TRBJ2-7; D gene unclear. V lost 0 bases and J 7 bases, leaving 10 bases between the germline ends. Germline lookup yields CDR1 SGHDN and CDR2 FVKESK. The CDR3 is made up of 13 amino acids. CDR3 amino acids: CASSQDFWAEQYF. CDR3 DNA sequence: TGTGCCAGCAGCCAAGATTTTTGGGCGGAGCAGTACTTC. Filled out from reference TRBV14 and TRBJ2-7, the complete variable domain reads EAGVTQFPSHSVIEKGQTVTLRCDPISGHDNLYWYRRVMGKEIKFLLHFVKESKQDESGMPNNRFLAERTGGTYSTLKVQPAELEDSGVYFCASSQDFWAEQYFGPGTRLTVT.

The chain uses TRBV4-2 and TRBJ2-7; TRBD1 agrees at 8 bases. J gave up 0 bases and V 4 bases, and 11 bases lay outside the gene matches. This CDR3 region has 17 residues. Germline V gene data show CDR1 as LGHNA and CDR2 as YNFKEQ. The CDR3 DNA is TGTGCCAGCAGCCCACCCCCCGGGGACAGGACCTCCTACGAGCAGTACTTC. Protein sequence: CASSPPPGDRTSYEQYF.

The V gene is TRBV6-1, the J gene TRBJ2-7; 11 nucleotides align to TRBD2. V trimming: 3 bases; J trimming: 6 bases; junction bases outside the gene matches: 10. This CDR3 region has 16 residues. The germline CDR1 and CDR2 sequences are MNHNS and SASEGT. CDR3 sequence: CASSDRLTSGMREQYF. The CDR3 nucleotides are TGTGCCAGCAGTGACCGGCTGACTAGCGGGATGCGCGAGCAGTACTTC.

The rearrangement uses TRBV7-2 and TRBJ1-5, with D maybe TRBD1 (5 bases). CDR3 size: 15 residues. The ends were cut back, 1 base at V and 7 bases at J, with 14 bases in the middle. Germline CDR1 and CDR2: SGHTA and FQGNSA. DNA of the CDR3: TGTGCCAGCAGCTTAGTACCAGGGCGGTTGCAGCCCCAGCATTTT. This codes for CASSLVPGRLQPQHF. The whole variable domain, filled in from reference TRBV7-2 and TRBJ1-5, reads GAGVSQSPSNKVTEKGKDVELRCDPISGHTALYWYRQSLGQGLEFLIYFQGNSAPDKSGLPSDRFSAERTGGSVSTLTIQRTQQEDSAVYLCASSLVPGRLQPQHFGDGTRLSIL.

This sequence joins TRBV30 and TRBJ1-4; tentatively, D is TRBD1 (5 bases). The CDR3 covers 15 residues. Germline CDR1 is GTSNPN and CDR2 is SVGIG (reference sequence). V lost 0 bases and J 3 bases, leaving 11 bases between the germline ends. The CDR3 DNA follows: TGTGCCTGGAGTGTAATGGGCAGGGCTAATGAAAAACTGTTTTTT. It yields the protein CAWSVMGRANEKLFF.

The chain has TRBV5-6 and TRBJ2-1; 9 nucleotides match TRBD2. Trimming cost V 0 bases and J 6 bases; bases outside gene matches: 13. CDR3 length: 18 residues. Germline lookup yields CDR1 SGHDT and CDR2 YYEEEE. The CDR3 sequence is CASSLEFRAGGPTNEQFF. In DNA, the CDR3 is TGTGCCAGCAGCTTGGAGTTCCGGGCGGGAGGGCCAACCAATGAGCAGTTCTTC.

The J gene is TRBJ1-1, the V gene TRBV11-2, with 11 bases lining up with TRBD1. From germline, CDR1 is SGHAT and CDR2 FQNNGV. Trimming removed 5 bases from V and 5 bases from J; junction bases left unmatched: 7. CDR3 length equals 15 residues. This CDR3 reads CASSPGTGGFTEAFF. Written as DNA, the CDR3 is TGTGCCAGCAGCCCGGGGACAGGGGGTTTTACTGAAGCTTTCTTT. The full variable domain, completed using reference TRBV11-2 and TRBJ1-1, is EAGVAQSPRYKIIEKRQSVAFWCNPISGHATLYWYQQILGQGPKLLIQFQNNGVVDDSQLPKDRFSAERLKGVDSTLKIQPAKLEDSAVYLCASSPGTGGFTEAFFGQGTRLTVV.

The CDR3 here is CASSLDSGQGNEKLFF. CDR3 nucleotide sequence: TGTGCCAGCAGCTTAGATTCGGGACAGGGAAATGAAAAACTGTTTTTT. The V and J genes are TRBV7-9 and TRBJ1-4; 9 bases fit TRBD1. The trim removed 1 base at V and 5 bases at J, leaving 5 bases unmatched. Germline CDR1 is SEHNR and CDR2 is FQNEAQ (reference sequence). The CDR3 extends over 16 amino acids.

The gene calls are TRBV9 and TRBJ1-1, with 8 bases identical to TRBD1. The CDR3 length is 15 residues. The V gene end was trimmed by 0 bases and the J gene end by 6 bases; junction bases not matched to a gene: 7. Looked up from germline, CDR1 is SGDLS and CDR2 is YYNGEE. The CDR3 region has the DNA TGTGCCAGCAGCGTAGATCAGGGGGCAAGGTCTGAAGCTTTCTTT. As protein: CASSVDQGARSEAFF.

J is TRBJ1-4 and V is TRBV18, with 10 bases fitting TRBD1. The trim removed 1 base at V and 5 bases at J, leaving 4 bases unmatched. Germline CDR1 and CDR2: KGHSH and LQKENI. This CDR3 has 16 amino acids. CDR3 bases: TGTGCCAGCTCACCACTCCCGGGACAGGGGAATGAAAAACTGTTTTTT. It is translated as CASSPLPGQGNEKLFF.

This clone has more than one count but fewer than ten. The V and J genes are TRBV4-1 and TRBJ1-1, with D maybe TRBD1 (5 bases). Trimming cost V 3 bases and J 4 bases, with 21 bases left between them. The germline V gene has CDR1 MGHRA and CDR2 YSYEKL. The CDR3 covers 17 residues. The CDR3 region has the DNA TGCGCCAGCAGCCACCCTCCGCGGGGCGAGATTGCCACTGAAGCTTTCTTT. Translation: CASSHPPRGEIATEAFF.

This chain connects TRBV9 to TRBJ1-2; 9 nucleotides align to TRBD1. CDR3 size: 19 residues. V lost 3 bases, J lost 0 bases, and 15 bases stayed unmatched. Germline assignment: CDR1 SGDLS and CDR2 YYNGEE. CDR3 sequence (DNA): TGTGCCAGCAGCGGGGACCCTCGGGACAGGGTCCAAGCTAACTATGGCTACACCTTC. This translates into CASSGDPRDRVQANYGYTF. Drawing the rest from reference TRBV9 and TRBJ1-2, the complete variable domain is DSGVTQTPKHLITATGQRVTLRCSPRSGDLSVYWYQQSLDQGLQFLIQYYNGEERAKGNILERFSAQQFPDLHSELNLSSLELGDSALYFCASSGDPRDRVQANYGYTFGSGTRLTVV.

The chain carries TRBV2 and TRBJ2-7, with 8 bases that match TRBD1. CDR3 length: 14 amino acids. CDR1 SNHLY and CDR2 FYNNEI come from the germline V gene. V was clipped by 8 bases and J by 1 base; unmatched bases: 7. For the CDR3, the DNA is TGTGCCAGCCTGTTCGGACAGGGTTCCTACGAGCAGTACTTC. Its translation is CASLFGQGSYEQYF. Full variable domain (missing parts from reference TRBV2 and TRBJ2-7): EPEVTQTPSHQVTQMGQEVILRCVPISNHLYFYWYRQILGQKVEFLVSFYNNEISEKSEIFDDQFSVERPDGSNFTLKIRSTKLEDSAMYFCASLFGQGSYEQYFGPGTRLTVT.

The V gene is TRBV18, the J gene TRBJ2-1, with 10 bases fitting TRBD1. This CDR3 has 16 residues. V gave up 3 bases and J gave up 9 bases; unmatched junction bases: 11. Germline lookup yields CDR1 KGHSH and CDR2 LQKENI. In DNA, the CDR3 is TGTGCCAGCTCACCGAACGGGGACAGGGGTTTCGGTGAGCAGTTCTTC. Its protein product is CASSPNGDRGFGEQFF.